This record concerns one TCR beta chain sequence. The data are from a study of T cell responses to AZD1222 COVID-19 vaccine. Measured with immunoSEQ multiplex PCR; TCRdb has only the in-frame clones, and not every one. The sample lists some 30,000 clones, approximately 90% occurring once. The sequencing here drew on peripheral blood, taken 28 days after the second AZD1222 dose. The receptor comes from an adult who received the AZD1222 COVID-19 vaccine.

The CDR3 DNA sequence: TGTGCCAGCAGCTCTTTGCTCCAGGCTGCCTACAATGAGCAGTTCTTC. Translation gives CASSSLLQAAYNEQFF. The rearrangement links TRBV7-6 to TRBJ2-1, with unresolved D. The length of the CDR3 is 16 residues. V lost 4 bases to trimming and J lost 2 bases, with 15 bases between them. Germline V gene data show CDR1 as SGHVS and CDR2 as FNYEAQ.